Listed here are 14 T cell receptor beta chains from one sample, sequenced in a study of T-cell memory formation after mild COVID-19. TCRdb recomputed calls from the 5' RACE reads with MiXCR, one row per CDR3 protein. This table holds approximately 300,000 distinct CDR3 sequences, roughly 15% found once. Sequenced input: PBMCs or a T cell subset sorted from them (not recorded which). Receptor source: a man between 18 and 35 years old who had mild COVID-19 (a few samples of this study predate the infection). Cell type and time point are not known.

CDR3 sequence: CASSFGRSSLNEQFF. For the CDR3, the DNA is TGTGCCAGCAGTTTTGGTCGGAGTTCCCTCAATGAGCAGTTCTTC. The V call is TRBV12-3 or TRBV12-4, the J call TRBJ2-1; unclear D gene. This CDR3 spans 15 amino acids. V was shortened by 3 bases and J by 6 bases, with 15 bases between the two germline ends.

V usage is TRBV20-1 and J usage is TRBJ2-1; tentative D call: TRBD2 (5 bases). CDR3 length equals 12 residues. V was pared by 0 bases and J by 8 bases, with 8 bases between. Germline assignment: CDR1 DFQATT and CDR2 SNEGSKA (reference sequence). The CDR3 coding sequence is TGCAGTGCTAGAGACCCTAGCCATGAGCAGTTCTTC. It is translated as CSARDPSHEQFF.

This clonotype was observed a handful of times. The chain joins TRBV12-3 or TRBV12-4 to TRBJ1-6; D may be TRBD1 (6 bases). V gave up 1 base and J gave up 7 bases, with 8 bases separating them. The length of the CDR3 is 14 residues. The CDR3: CASSLGTVNSPLHF. For the CDR3, the DNA is TGTGCCAGCAGTTTAGGGACAGTGAATTCACCCCTCCACTTT.

This chain connects TRBV27 to TRBJ1-5, with TRBD1 matching 10 bases. Germline trimming cut 6 bases from V and 8 bases from J; bases unmatched to any gene: 7. Per germline, CDR1 MNHEY and CDR2 SMNVEV (reference sequence). The CDR3 sequence is 14 residues long. In DNA, the CDR3 is TGTGCCAGCAGGAGACAGGGGGCTTTGAAGCCCCAGCATTTT. This codes for CASRRQGALKPQHF.

V gene TRBV9 combines with J gene TRBJ2-5; a possible D gene is TRBD2 (7 bases). Germline CDR1 and CDR2: SGDLS and YYNGEE. The CDR3 has 16 residues. With 4 bases removed from V and 1 base from J, the gap between germline ends came to 17 bases. CDR3 DNA: TGTGCCAGCAGCTATGGCGCGGGGGCCCTCCAAGAGACCCAGTACTTC. Residues: CASSYGAGALQETQYF.

The genes are TRBV25-1 and TRBJ1-2; D gene ambiguous. The CDR3 has 11 residues. V lost 5 bases and J lost 5, with 6 bases in between. Germline lookup yields CDR1 MGHDK and CDR2 SYGVNS. The CDR3 region has the DNA TGTGCCAGCAGTAATGCGTATGGCTACACCTTC. Its protein is CASSNAYGYTF.

Only a few counts were recorded for this clonotype. V and J are TRBV4-1 and TRBJ2-5; 7 nucleotides line up with TRBD1. The CDR3 has 16 amino acids. CDR1 is MGHRA, CDR2 YSYEKL, per germline. V lost 2 bases, J lost 5 bases, and 11 bases stayed unmatched. CDR3 coding DNA: TGCGCCAGCAGCCAACGAACAGGGGCTTTAGTGGAGACCCAGTACTTC. It codes for CASSQRTGALVETQYF.

Ten or more counts support this clonotype. J is TRBJ2-5 and V is TRBV12-3 or TRBV12-4; D not resolved. This CDR3 is built from 11 residues. The ends were cut back, 5 bases at V and 5 bases at J, with 6 bases in the middle. Here the CDR3 reads CASSSDETQYF. The DNA for the CDR3 is TGTGCCAGCAGTAGCGATGAGACCCAGTACTTC.

This clonotype appeared once. This chain uses TRBV19 with TRBJ1-2; D uncertain. Trimming left V 10 bases short and J 8 bases short, with 11 bases between. This CDR3 is built from 10 residues. Germline CDR1 is LNHDA and CDR2 is SQIVND (reference sequence). DNA of the CDR3: TGTGCCACGTGGGCGGGAGGCTACACCTTC. This encodes CATWAGGYTF.

V and J are TRBV5-1 and TRBJ2-7, with D possibly TRBD2 on 5 matching bases. Germline CDR1 reads SGHRS; CDR2 reads YFSETQ. The V end lost 0 bases, the J end lost 6 bases, and 19 bases lay between the germline ends. The CDR3 has 16 residues. The CDR3, as DNA: TGCGCCAGCAGCTTGGTGCTTGCCCCTTGTGGGAGCGAGCAGTACGTC. Its translation: CASSLVLAPCGSEQYV.

This clonotype was found a few times. The CDR3 spells CASTDGPRDGYTF. Written as DNA, the CDR3 is TGTGCCAGCACCGATGGGCCCAGGGATGGCTACACCTTC. The chain combines TRBV9 with TRBJ1-2; the D gene is possibly TRBD1 (5 bases). The CDR3 consists of 13 residues. Germline lookup yields CDR1 SGDLS and CDR2 YYNGEE. Trimming stripped 6 bases from V and 6 bases from J, with 15 bases between.

This clonotype turned up a few times. This chain links TRBV18 with TRBJ2-3, with D unresolved. Germline V lookup: CDR1 KGHSH, CDR2 LQKENI. The V gene lost 2 bases and the J gene lost 2 bases, with 8 bases spanning the gap. The CDR3 contains 14 residues. The CDR3 DNA reads TGTGCCAGCTCACCAAACAGCAACACAGATACGCAGTATTTT. Translation: CASSPNSNTDTQYF.

Here the CDR3 reads CASSTFRGQNTGELFF. CDR3 DNA: TGTGCCAGCAGCACGTTTCGGGGGCAAAACACCGGGGAGCTGTTTTTT. The chain combines TRBV6-5 with TRBJ2-2; D is perhaps TRBD1 or TRBD2 (6 bases each). V lost 6 bases and J lost 2, with 16 bases in between. Germline loops: CDR1 MNHEY, CDR2 SVGAGI. The CDR3 is 16 amino acids.

This CDR3 is CASTAGGRKNTIYF. Here the CDR3 DNA reads TGTGCCAGCACCGCCGGAGGGAGGAAAAACACCATATATTTT. This chain joins TRBV7-8 and TRBJ1-3; unclear D gene. Germline-derived CDR1 and CDR2 are SGHVS and FQNEAQ. The CDR3 runs 14 residues. V shed 7 bases and J shed 6 bases, with 16 bases lying between them.